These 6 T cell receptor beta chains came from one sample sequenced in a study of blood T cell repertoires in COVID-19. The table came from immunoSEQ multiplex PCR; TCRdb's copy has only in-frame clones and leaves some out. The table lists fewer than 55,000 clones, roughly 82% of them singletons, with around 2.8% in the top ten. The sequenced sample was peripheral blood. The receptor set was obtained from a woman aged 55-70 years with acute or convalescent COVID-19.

The chain's CDR3 is CASSEKLQETQYF. The CDR3 DNA is TGTGCCAGCAGCGAAAAGCTACAAGAGACCCAGTACTTC. This chain uses TRBV5-4 with TRBJ2-5; D remains unclear. The CDR3 covers 13 residues. Germline-derived CDR1 and CDR2 are SGHNT and YYREEE (reference sequence). The ends were cut back, 4 bases at V and 2 bases at J, with 9 bases in the middle. The entire variable domain, with the rest obtained from reference TRBV5-4 and TRBJ2-5, is as follows: ETGVTQSPTHLIKTRGQQVTLRCSSQSGHNTVSWYQQALGQGPQFIFQYYREEENGRGNFPPRFSGLQFPNYSSELNVNALELDDSALYLCASSEKLQETQYFGPGTRLLVL.

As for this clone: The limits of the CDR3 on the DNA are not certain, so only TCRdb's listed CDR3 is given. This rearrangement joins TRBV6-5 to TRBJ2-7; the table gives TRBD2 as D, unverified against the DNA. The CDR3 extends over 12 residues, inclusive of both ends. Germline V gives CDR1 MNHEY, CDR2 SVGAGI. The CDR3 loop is CASSSSGYEQYF.

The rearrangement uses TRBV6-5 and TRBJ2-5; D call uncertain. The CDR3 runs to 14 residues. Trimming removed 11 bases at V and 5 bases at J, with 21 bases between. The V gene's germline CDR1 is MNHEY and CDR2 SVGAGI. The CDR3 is CAGEHVAPSETQYF. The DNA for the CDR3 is TGTGCCGGAGAGCATGTGGCCCCATCGGAGACCCAGTACTTC.

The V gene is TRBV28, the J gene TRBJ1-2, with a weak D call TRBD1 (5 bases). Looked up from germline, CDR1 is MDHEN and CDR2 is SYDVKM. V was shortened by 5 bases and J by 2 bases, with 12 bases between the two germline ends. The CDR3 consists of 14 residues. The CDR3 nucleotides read TGTGCCAGCAGTACCGCGGGGGTAAACTATGGCTACACCTTC. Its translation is CASSTAGVNYGYTF.

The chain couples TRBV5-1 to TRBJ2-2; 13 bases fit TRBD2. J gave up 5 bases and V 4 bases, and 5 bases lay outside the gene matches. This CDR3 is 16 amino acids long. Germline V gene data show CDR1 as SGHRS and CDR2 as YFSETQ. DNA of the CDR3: TGCGCCAGCAGCGAGGGGACTAGCGGGGTAACCGGGGAGCTGTTTTTT. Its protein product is CASSEGTSGVTGELFF.

Written as DNA, the CDR3 is TGTGCCAGCAGCGTATTAGGGGTTGCCACTGAAGCTTTCTTT. Translation: CASSVLGVATEAFF. The V and J genes are TRBV5-4 and TRBJ1-1, with D maybe TRBD1 (5 bases). Trimming shortened V by 4 bases and J by 4 bases, and 14 bases separated the two germline ends. Germline lookup yields CDR1 SGHNT and CDR2 YYREEE (reference sequence). The CDR3 is made up of 14 amino acids.